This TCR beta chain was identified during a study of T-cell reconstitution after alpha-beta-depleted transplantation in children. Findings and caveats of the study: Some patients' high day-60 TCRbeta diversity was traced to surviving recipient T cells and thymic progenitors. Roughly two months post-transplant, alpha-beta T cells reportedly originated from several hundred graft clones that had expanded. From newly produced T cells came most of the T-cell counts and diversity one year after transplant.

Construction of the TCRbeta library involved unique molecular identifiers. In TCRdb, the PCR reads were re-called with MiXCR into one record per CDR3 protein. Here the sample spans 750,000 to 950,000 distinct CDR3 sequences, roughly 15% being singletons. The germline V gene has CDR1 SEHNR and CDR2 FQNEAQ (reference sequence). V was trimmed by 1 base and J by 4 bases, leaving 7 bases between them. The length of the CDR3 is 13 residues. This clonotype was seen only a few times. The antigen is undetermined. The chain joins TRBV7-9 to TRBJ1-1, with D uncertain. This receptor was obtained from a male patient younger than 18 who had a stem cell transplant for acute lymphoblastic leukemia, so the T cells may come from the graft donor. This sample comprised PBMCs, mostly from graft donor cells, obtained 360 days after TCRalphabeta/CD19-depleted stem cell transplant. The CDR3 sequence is CASSLGARTEAFF. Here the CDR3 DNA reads TGTGCCAGCAGCTTAGGGGCGCGCACTGAAGCTTTCTTT.